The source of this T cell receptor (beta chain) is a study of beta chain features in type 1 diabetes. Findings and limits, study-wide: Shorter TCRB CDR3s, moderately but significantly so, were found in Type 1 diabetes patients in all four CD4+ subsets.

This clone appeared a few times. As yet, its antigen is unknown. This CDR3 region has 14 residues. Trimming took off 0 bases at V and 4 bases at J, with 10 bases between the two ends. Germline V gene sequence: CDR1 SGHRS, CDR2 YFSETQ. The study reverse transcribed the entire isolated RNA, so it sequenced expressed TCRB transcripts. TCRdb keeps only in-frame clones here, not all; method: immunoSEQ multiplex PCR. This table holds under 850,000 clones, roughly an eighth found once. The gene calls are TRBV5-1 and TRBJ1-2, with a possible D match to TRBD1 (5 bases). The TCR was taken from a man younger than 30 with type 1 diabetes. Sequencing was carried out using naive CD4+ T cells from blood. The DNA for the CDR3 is TGCGCCAGCAGCTTGGCCGAGGGGCTCTATGGCTACACCTTC. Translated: CASSLAEGLYGYTF.